This TCR beta chain comes out of a study of CD8+CD57+ T cells in acquired aplastic anemia. Turning to the study itself: Sorted CD4+ plus CD8+ cells gave DNA averaging around 3 ug. Study-wide findings and caveats: CD8+ Simpson's diversity showed no significant patient-control difference.

With 3 bases removed from V and 9 bases from J, the gap between germline ends came to 9 bases. Germline CDR1 reads KGHSH; CDR2 reads LQKENI. CDR3 size: 11 residues. The authors sequenced patients whose flow cytometry had shown CD8+CD57+ cell expansion. Patients uniformly had severe acquired aplastic anemia. None of the patients had been given any therapy when their blood was sampled. Genomic DNA acted as the template from which TCR beta VDJ combination and CDR3 sequence profiling were carried out. TCRdb called the reads again in MiXCR, with one record for every CDR3 protein. Altogether roughly 290,000 distinct CDR3 sequences are present, roughly 61% being singletons, with the ten largest covering 1% to 1.5%. There are many counts of this clonotype. What it recognizes is unknown.

Sequenced material: sorted CD4+, CD8+, or CD8+CD57+ T cells (not recorded which) from PBMCs. V is TRBV18 and J is TRBJ2-7; no definite D call. The clonotype originates from a human donor with aplastic anemia. The CDR3 bases are TGTGCCAGCTCACCTTTCGCTAGGCAGTACTTC. It codes for CASSPFARQYF.